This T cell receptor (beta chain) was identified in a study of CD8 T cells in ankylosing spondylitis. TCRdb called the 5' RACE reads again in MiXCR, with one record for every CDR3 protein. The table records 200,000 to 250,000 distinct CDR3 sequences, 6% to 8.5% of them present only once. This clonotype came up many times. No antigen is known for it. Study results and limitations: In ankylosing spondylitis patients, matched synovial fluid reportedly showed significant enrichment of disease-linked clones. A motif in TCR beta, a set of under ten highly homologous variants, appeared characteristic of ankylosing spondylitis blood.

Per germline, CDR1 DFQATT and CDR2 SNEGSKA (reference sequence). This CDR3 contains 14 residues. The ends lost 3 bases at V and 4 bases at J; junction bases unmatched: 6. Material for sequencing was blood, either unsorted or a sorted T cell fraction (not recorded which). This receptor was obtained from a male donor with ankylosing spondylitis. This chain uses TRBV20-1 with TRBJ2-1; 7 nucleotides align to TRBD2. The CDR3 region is CSASGASGYNEQFF. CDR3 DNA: TGCAGTGCTAGTGGGGCTAGCGGTTACAATGAGCAGTTCTTC.